This T cell receptor beta chain was documented in a study of neurological immune-mediated disorders. This clonotype occurred many times. Unsorted libraries were prepared from 2 million PBMCs held at -80 C. Germline V gene lookup returns CDR1 SEHNR and CDR2 FQNEAQ (reference sequence). This CDR3 is built from 14 residues. Trimming left V 4 bases short and J 5 bases short, with 14 bases between. TCRdb used MiXCR to reprocess the 5' RACE reads, holding one entry per CDR3 protein. The profile covers tens of thousands of distinct CDR3 sequences, with roughly 5.5% appearing a single time and around 6.8% taken by the ten largest.

Specimen: PBMCs. The chain links TRBV7-9 to TRBJ1-1; D call uncertain. The clonotype comes from a man between 18 and 35 years old with multiple sclerosis. The CDR3 nucleotides read TGTGCCAGCAGCTCCCTGGCCGCCCAAACTGAAGCTTTCTTT. It codes for CASSSLAAQTEAFF. Combining the CDR3 with reference TRBV7-9 and TRBJ1-1 gives the whole variable domain DTGVSQNPRHKITKRGQNVTFRCDPISEHNRLYWYRQTLGQGPEFLTYFQNEAQLEKSRLLSDRFSAERPKGSFSTLEIQRTEQGDSAMYLCASSSLAAQTEAFFGQGTRLTVV.